The 8 T cell receptor beta chains reported below all come from one sample, sequenced in a study of long-term antiretroviral therapy in people with HIV (dated by TCRdb to about 2022). The immunoSEQ hsTCRB v3.0 assay was used at survey level resolution to sequence the TRB variable region. TCRdb's version of the immuneACCESS table is confined to in-frame rearrangements and falls short of the full clone set. An unresolved V gene accounts for under half of the shortfall where checked; the remainder is of unknown origin. The sample contains tens of thousands of clones, roughly 89% of them found a single time. 3.6% of the sample belongs to the ten largest clones. Sample: unsorted PBMCs, taken 1.8 years after starting antiretroviral therapy. The receptors derive from a young woman with HIV.

This CDR3 reads CASGLGYNEQFF. DNA of the CDR3: TGTGCTAGTGGTTTGGGTTACAATGAGCAGTTCTTC. This sequence joins TRBV12-5 and TRBJ2-1; D call uncertain. Trimming removed 1 base at V and 4 bases at J, with 2 bases between. Per the germline V gene, CDR1 is LGHNT and CDR2 is FRNRAP. The CDR3 loop spans 12 amino acids.

The chain combines TRBV11-2 with TRBJ1-5, with D unclear. V was pared by 1 base and J by 2 bases, with 6 bases between. This CDR3 spans 14 amino acids. Germline values: CDR1 SGHAT, CDR2 FQNNGV. CDR3 protein: CASSLGGGNQPQHF. The DNA for the CDR3 is TGTGCCAGCAGCTTAGGAGGTGGCAATCAGCCCCAGCATTTT.

The rearrangement uses TRBV4-1 and TRBJ1-2; TRBD1 might be the D (5 bases). This CDR3 comprises 15 residues. CDR1 is MGHRA and CDR2 is YSYEKL in the germline V gene. Deletions cut 0 bases from V and 7 bases from J, with 15 bases between. In DNA, the CDR3 is TGCGCCAGCAGCCAAGAAGGGCCAGGGTTTGGTGGCTACACCTTC. It codes for CASSQEGPGFGGYTF.

The V call is TRBV19, the J call TRBJ2-1; D is possibly TRBD1 (6 bases). Germline V gives CDR1 LNHDA, CDR2 SQIVND (reference sequence). The CDR3 is 15 amino acids. The germline V and J ends were trimmed by 6 bases and 1 base, with 13 bases remaining between them. The CDR3 loop reads CASSLGQSSYNEQFF. CDR3 in DNA: TGTGCCAGTAGCCTTGGACAGTCATCCTACAATGAGCAGTTCTTC.

The chain carries TRBV14 and TRBJ2-2; TRBD2 is a possible D gene (6 bases). Germline CDR1 reads SGHDN; CDR2 reads FVKESK. The V gene lost 4 bases and the J gene lost 0 bases, with 24 bases spanning the gap. The CDR3 is 20 residues long. CDR3 amino acids: CASSPNSHLGSGPNTGELFF. The CDR3 DNA reads TGTGCCAGCAGCCCGAACTCCCACCTAGGAAGCGGGCCGAACACCGGGGAGCTGTTTTTT.

The V call is TRBV5-4, the J call TRBJ2-7, with 7 bases identical to TRBD1. Germline assignment: CDR1 SGHNT and CDR2 YYREEE (reference sequence). The CDR3 loop spans 14 amino acids. V dropped 0 bases and J dropped 2; count of bases not matched to a gene: 2. The CDR3 loop reads CASSLGDRAYEQYF. The DNA of the CDR3 is TGTGCCAGCAGCTTGGGGGACAGAGCCTACGAGCAGTACTTC.

This chain joins TRBV5-1 and TRBJ1-3; the D is unclear. Between the trimmed V and J ends, which lost 6 bases and 2 bases, there was a span of 15 bases. Germline V gives CDR1 SGHRS, CDR2 YFSETQ. CDR3 length equals 15 residues. In DNA, the CDR3 is TGCGCCAGCACCCAAGTCCCCGGCGCTGGAAACACCATATATTTT. Translation gives CASTQVPGAGNTIYF.

The V and J genes are TRBV27 and TRBJ1-4, with D hard to call. Germline V gene lookup returns CDR1 MNHEY and CDR2 SMNVEV (reference sequence). The CDR3 covers 16 residues. V was shortened by 2 bases and J by 3 bases, with 13 bases between the two germline ends. The CDR3 sequence is CASSLNPRGPNEKLFF. For the CDR3, the DNA is TGTGCCAGCAGTTTAAACCCGCGGGGTCCTAATGAAAAACTGTTTTTT.